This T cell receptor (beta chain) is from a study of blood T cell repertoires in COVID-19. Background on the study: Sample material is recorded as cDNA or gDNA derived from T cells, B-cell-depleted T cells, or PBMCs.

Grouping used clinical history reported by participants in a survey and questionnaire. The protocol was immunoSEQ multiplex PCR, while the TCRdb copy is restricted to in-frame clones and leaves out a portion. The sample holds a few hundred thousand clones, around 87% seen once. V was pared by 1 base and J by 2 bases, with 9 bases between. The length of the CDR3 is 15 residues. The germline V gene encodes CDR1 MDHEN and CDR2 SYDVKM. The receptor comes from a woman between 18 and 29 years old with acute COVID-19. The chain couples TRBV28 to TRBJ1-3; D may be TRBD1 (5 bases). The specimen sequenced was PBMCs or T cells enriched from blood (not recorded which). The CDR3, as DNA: TGTGCCAGCAGTTTATCCACCAGGGCTGGAAACACCATATATTTT. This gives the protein CASSLSTRAGNTIYF. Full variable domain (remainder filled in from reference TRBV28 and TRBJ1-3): DVKVTQSSRYLVKRTGEKVFLECVQDMDHENMFWYRQDPGLGLRLIYFSYDVKMKEKGDIPEGYSVSREKKERFSLILESASTNQTSMYLCASSLSTRAGNTIYFGEGSWLTVV.